These T cell receptor beta chains were read from a single sample in a study of blood T cell repertoires in COVID-19. The data were produced by immunoSEQ multiplex PCR, yet TCRdb's version contains in-frame clones alone and is incomplete. The sample lists 200,000 to 250,000 clones, 65% to 90% seen once, with 3% to 4% in the top ten. The sequencing sample was made of PBMCs or T cells enriched from blood (not recorded which). These receptors were obtained from a woman aged 40 to 55 with acute COVID-19. Both conserved end residues are part of each CDR3. A D gene is named only where the DNA matches it firmly. Size tells how often a clone was seen (once, few, many) or the class of an expanded clone, and some rows leave it out.

.	TRBV11-2	.	TRBJ2-3	CASSLSDTQYF	TGTGCCAGCAGCTTAAGCGATACGCAGTATTTT
.	TRBV11-3	TRBD2	TRBJ2-1	CASSPHGTSGFNEQFF	TGTGCCAGCAGTCCCCACGGCACTAGCGGGTTCAATGAGCAGTTCTTC
.	TRBV24-1	.	TRBJ2-1	CATSDPRTGGDEQFF	TGTGCCACCAGTGACCCCCGGACGGGGGGCGATGAGCAGTTCTTC
.	TRBV19	TRBD2	TRBJ2-2	CASRGGGNTGELFF	TGTGCCAGTAGGGGCGGGGGGAACACCGGGGAGCTGTTTTTT
.	TRBV20-1	.	TRBJ2-7	CSARREYEQYF	TGCAGTGCAAGAAGGGAGTACGAGCAGTACTTC
.	TRBV6-1	TRBD1	TRBJ1-2	CASSEGRQGHYGYTF	TGTGCCAGCAGTGAAGGAAGACAGGGCCATTATGGCTACACCTTC
.	TRBV5-1	.	TRBJ1-2	CASRSDRGIYGYTF	TGCGCCAGCAGGTCGGACCGGGGGATCTATGGCTACACCTTC
.	TRBV28	.	TRBJ2-7	CASSRGAGLREQYF	TGTGCCAGCAGTCGGGGGGCAGGGTTGCGGGAGCAGTACTTC
.	TRBV4-3	.	TRBJ2-1	CASSQERQRGGNEQFF	TGCGCCAGCAGCCAAGAACGTCAGAGAGGAGGCAATGAGCAGTTCTTC
.	TRBV27	TRBD2	TRBJ2-7	CASSHPGLAAYEQYF	TGTGCCAGCAGTCACCCGGGACTAGCGGCCTACGAGCAGTACTTC
.	TRBV5-1	.	TRBJ2-7	CASSFAPGGTYEQYF	TGCGCCAGCAGCTTCGCCCCCGGGGGAACCTACGAGCAGTACTTC
.	TRBV18	.	TRBJ1-1	CASSPLVEGEAFF	TGTGCCAGCTCACCGTTGGTGGAGGGGGAAGCTTTCTTT
.	TRBV5-1	TRBD1	TRBJ1-2	CASSLQGEHGYTF	TGCGCCAGCAGCTTACAGGGGGAACATGGCTACACCTTC
few	TRBV2	.	TRBJ2-7	CASSPQVYEQYF	TGTGCCAGCAGTCCGCAGGTGTACGAGCAGTACTTC
.	TRBV13	.	TRBJ2-7	CASSFAPEAAEQYF	TGTGCCAGCAGCTTTGCCCCCGAGGCCGCCGAGCAGTACTTC
.	TRBV28	TRBD2	TRBJ2-3	CASSSPTSGGTDTQYF	TGTGCCAGCAGTTCTCCTACTAGCGGAGGCACAGATACGCAGTATTTT
.	TRBV21-1	.	TRBJ1-1	CASSKIHMVAEAFF	TGTGCCAGCAGCAAAATTCACATGGTGGCTGAAGCTTTCTTT
.	TRBV5-1	.	TRBJ1-1	CASSPGNKMNTEAFF	TGCGCCAGCAGCCCGGGGAATAAAATGAACACTGAAGCTTTCTTT
.	TRBV7-2	.	TRBJ2-7	CASSLAGRSYEQYF	TGTGCCAGCAGCTTAGCGGGGCGCTCCTACGAGCAGTACTTC
.	TRBV6-5	TRBD2	TRBJ2-5	CASSPRGGQETQYF	TGTGCCAGCAGCCCCCGCGGGGGCCAAGAGACCCAGTACTTC
.	TRBV3-1/TRBV3-2	.	TRBJ2-5	CASSRATVTGAQETQYF	TGTGCCAGCAGCAGGGCTACCGTGACGGGAGCCCAAGAGACCCAGTACTTC
.	TRBV6-5	TRBD1	TRBJ2-7	CASHRGQSYEQYF	TGTGCCAGTCACAGGGGACAATCCTACGAGCAGTACTTC
.	TRBV28	.	TRBJ2-7	CASSRGAGAYEQYF	TGTGCCAGCAGCCGTGGGGCAGGGGCCTACGAGCAGTACTTC
few	TRBV10-2	.	TRBJ1-2	CASSESLTGFGGYTF	TGCGCCAGCAGTGAGTCCCTAACGGGGTTCGGTGGCTACACCTTC
.	TRBV5-4	TRBD2	TRBJ2-1	CASTSGAGGYNEQFF	TGTGCCAGCACCAGTGGGGCGGGAGGATACAATGAGCAGTTCTTC
.	TRBV19	TRBD1	TRBJ1-2	CASSHRGRGGYTF	TGTGCCAGTAGCCACAGGGGGAGAGGTGGCTACACCTTC
.	TRBV7-9	.	TRBJ2-1	CASSLAMVSVYNEQFF	TGTGCCAGCAGCTTAGCGATGGTATCGGTCTACAATGAGCAGTTCTTC
.	TRBV11-2	.	TRBJ1-1	CASTPDRHTEAFF	TGTGCCAGCACCCCCGACAGACACACTGAAGCTTTCTTT
.	TRBV7-8	.	TRBJ1-2	CASSLVSRDSGNYGYTF	TGTGCCAGCAGCTTAGTTAGCAGGGACTCGGGCAACTATGGCTACACCTTC
.	TRBV28	.	TRBJ1-3	CASSSKSQGRYTIYF	TGTGCCAGCAGTTCTAAGTCCCAGGGAAGATACACCATATATTTT
.	TRBV10-1	TRBD2	TRBJ2-5	CASSESRGGPTRETQYF	TGCGCCAGCAGTGAGTCTAGGGGAGGGCCTACCCGCGAGACCCAGTACTTC
.	TRBV5-6	TRBD1	TRBJ2-4	CASSLQGNIQYF	TGTGCCAGCAGCTTACAGGGGAACATTCAGTACTTC
.	TRBV28	.	TRBJ1-4	CASRIKGGGWATNEKLFF	TGTGCCAGCAGAATAAAGGGGGGGGGCTGGGCAACTAATGAAAAACTGTTTTTT
.	TRBV24-1	.	TRBJ2-7	CATEGAGSYEQYF	TGTGCCACCGAAGGTGCGGGATCCTACGAGCAGTACTTC
.	TRBV6-2/TRBV6-3	TRBD2	TRBJ2-7	CASSRLAGVHEQYF	TGTGCCAGCAGCAGACTAGCGGGAGTCCACGAGCAGTACTTC
few	TRBV19	TRBD1	TRBJ2-7	CASTPTGGIYEQYF	TGTGCCAGTACTCCTACAGGGGGAATCTACGAGCAGTACTTC
.	TRBV3-1/TRBV3-2	.	TRBJ2-2	CATSGELFF	TGTGCCACCTCCGGGGAGCTGTTTTTT
.	TRBV7-9	TRBD2	TRBJ2-1	CASSRTSGRDEQFF	TGTGCCAGCAGCCGGACTAGCGGGAGGGATGAGCAGTTCTTC
.	TRBV30	TRBD1	TRBJ1-5	CAWSGQGAGQPQHF	TGTGCCTGGAGTGGACAGGGGGCAGGGCAGCCCCAGCATTTT
.	TRBV5-6	.	TRBJ2-7	CASSFTGYEQYF	TGTGCCAGCAGCTTCACAGGCTACGAGCAGTACTTC
.	TRBV19	TRBD2	TRBJ2-7	CASSPGTSGFYEQYF	TGTGCCAGTAGCCCCGGGACTAGCGGATTCTACGAGCAGTACTTC
.	TRBV5-5	TRBD2	TRBJ2-7	CASSSDYSGTYEQYF	TGTGCCAGCAGCTCCGACTATAGCGGGACCTACGAGCAGTACTTC
few	TRBV12-3/TRBV12-4	TRBD1	TRBJ1-2	CASSRQGNYGYTF	TGTGCCAGCAGTCGACAGGGAAACTATGGCTACACCTTC
.	TRBV5-1	TRBD1	TRBJ2-7	CASSRTGSYEQYF	TGCGCCAGCAGCCGGACAGGCTCCTACGAGCAGTACTTC
.	TRBV7-9	.	TRBJ2-3	CASSFGGTDTQYF	TGTGCCAGCAGCTTCGGTGGCACAGATACGCAGTATTTT
.	TRBV2	.	TRBJ2-2	CASSEQNTGELFF	TGTGCCAGCAGTGAACAGAACACCGGGGAGCTGTTTTTT
.	TRBV9	TRBD1	TRBJ2-3	CASSAGQGAIDTQYF	TGTGCCAGCAGCGCGGGACAGGGGGCTATAGATACGCAGTATTTT
medium-sized	TRBV10-2	.	TRBJ2-7	CASRLELVYEQYF	TGCGCCAGTCGTCTAGAACTAGTGTACGAGCAGTACTTC
.	TRBV28	TRBD1	TRBJ1-1	CASTTLRDRGYF	TGTGCCAGCACCACTCTCCGGGACAGGGGGTATTTT
.	TRBV2	TRBD1	TRBJ2-2	CARKTGYDGELFF	TGTGCCAGAAAGACAGGGTATGACGGGGAGCTGTTTTTT
few	TRBV27	.	TRBJ2-7	CASSPRAHGAEQYF	TGTGCCAGCAGTCCCCGGGCCCATGGGGCCGAGCAGTACTTC
.	TRBV28	.	TRBJ1-2	CASSLRGGGFGYGYTF	TGTGCCAGCAGTTTAAGGGGGGGAGGTTTTGGCTATGGCTACACCTTC